The 15 T cell receptor beta chains presented below share a single source sample, sequenced in a study of OX40 agonist ivuxolimab in advanced cancers. Libraries were prepared by immunoSEQ multiplex PCR; TCRdb keeps only in-frame clonotypes and omits some of them. The data hold some 48,000 clones, with approximately 79% observed a single time. The sequencing here drew on CD4+ or CD8+ T cells sorted from blood, taken in a trial of the OX40 agonist ivuxolimab. These receptors were collected from an adult with an advanced solid tumor such as melanoma, head and neck, liver or kidney cancer.

This clone appeared a few times. The chain uses TRBV18 and TRBJ1-1; D is uncertain. CDR3 size: 11 residues. V gave up 4 bases and J gave up 8 bases, with 8 bases separating them. Looked up from germline, CDR1 is KGHSH and CDR2 is LQKENI. The CDR3 loop reads CASSRTEEAFF. In DNA, the CDR3 is TGTGCCAGCTCACGGACGGAGGAAGCTTTCTTT.

Notes on this clone: Other DNA sequences in this specimen translate into the identical CDR3. This rearrangement joins TRBV10-3 to TRBJ1-1, with D possibly matching TRBD1 (5 bases). The CDR3 totals 15 residues. V was trimmed by 7 bases and J by 1 base, leaving 16 bases between them. From germline, CDR1 is ENHRY and CDR2 SYGVKD. Here the CDR3 reads CAITRGREGNTEAFF. In nucleotides, the CDR3 is TGTGCCATCACACGGGGCAGGGAAGGGAACACTGAAGCTTTCTTT.

The V and J genes are TRBV9 and TRBJ2-7, with a weak D call TRBD1 (5 bases). Deletions cut 0 bases from V and 6 bases from J, with 10 bases between. Germline CDR1 is SGDLS and CDR2 is YYNGEE. The CDR3 is 13 amino acids. The chain's CDR3 is CASSVGGAPEQYF. CDR3 nucleotide sequence: TGTGCCAGCAGCGTAGGTGGGGCCCCCGAGCAGTACTTC.

This clone was detected a few times. This rearrangement joins TRBV5-1 to TRBJ1-2, with unresolved D. V was shortened by 4 bases and J by 2 bases, with 6 bases between the two germline ends. The CDR3 is 12 residues long. The V gene's germline CDR1 is SGHRS and CDR2 YFSETQ. CDR3 DNA: TGCGCCAGCAGCCGGGAGAACTATGGCTACACCTTC. As protein: CASSRENYGYTF.

The chain joins TRBV11-1 to TRBJ2-3; the match to TRBD2 covers 14 bases. CDR3 length: 16 residues. Germline V CDR1 and CDR2: SGHAT, FQDESV (reference sequence). V shed 5 bases and J 3 bases; nucleotides not matched to a gene: 4. This CDR3 is CASSRLAGGPTDTQYF. The CDR3 region has the DNA TGTGCCAGCAGCCGACTAGCGGGAGGGCCGACAGATACGCAGTATTTT.

J is TRBJ2-5 and V is TRBV19, with 7 nucleotides matching TRBD2. CDR1 and CDR2 (germline): LNHDA, SQIVND (reference sequence). The CDR3 length is 15 residues. V lost 4 bases and J lost 3; bases outside the gene matches: 8. The CDR3 spells CASSTAGLGKETQYF. In DNA, the CDR3 is TGTGCCAGTAGTACCGCCGGACTAGGGAAAGAGACCCAGTACTTC.

This clone has just a few counts. This chain uses TRBV18 with TRBJ1-5, with D perhaps matching TRBD1 (6 bases). The V gene lost 3 bases and the J gene lost 1 base, with 7 bases spanning the gap. Per the germline V gene, CDR1 is KGHSH and CDR2 is LQKENI. There are 14 residues in the CDR3. CDR3 residues: CASSPGQSNQPQHF. In DNA, the CDR3 is TGTGCCAGCTCACCTGGACAGAGCAATCAGCCCCAGCATTTT.

This chain joins TRBV2 and TRBJ1-2; D might be TRBD1 (5 bases). Germline CDR1 is SNHLY and CDR2 is FYNNEI. This CDR3 comprises 15 residues. V was trimmed by 10 bases and J by 4 bases, leaving 22 bases between them. CDR3 protein: CATVGTGGRAYGYTF. CDR3 sequence (DNA): TGTGCCACCGTCGGGACGGGGGGTCGCGCCTATGGCTACACCTTC.

This clone was seen only a few times. The chain joins TRBV5-6 to TRBJ2-7, with D perhaps TRBD1 or TRBD2 (5 bases each). This CDR3 contains 17 residues. V was shortened by 0 bases and J by 1 base, with 17 bases between the two germline ends. CDR1 and CDR2 (germline): SGHDT, YYEEEE. CDR3 amino acids: CASSLGSGTSGSYEQYF. For the CDR3, the DNA is TGTGCCAGCAGCTTGGGGTCCGGGACCTCGGGATCCTACGAGCAGTACTTC.

This clone appeared a single time. The gene calls are TRBV4-3 and TRBJ2-3, with unresolved D. Looked up from germline, CDR1 is LGHNA and CDR2 is YSLEER. CDR3 length: 15 amino acids. Trimming pared 0 bases from V and 2 bases from J, leaving 9 bases between. CDR3 protein: CASSQEALNTDTQYF. The CDR3 DNA reads TGCGCCAGCAGCCAAGAAGCACTGAACACAGATACGCAGTATTTT.

This chain connects TRBV7-2 to TRBJ2-5, with TRBD2 matching 15 bases. The CDR3 sequence is 14 residues long. Trimming at V came to 5 bases and at J to 13 bases, leaving 8 bases not matched to a gene. Germline V gives CDR1 SGHTA, CDR2 FQGNSA. Here the CDR3 reads CASSPSGLAGGLYF. CDR3 DNA sequence: TGTGCCAGCAGCCCAAGTGGACTAGCGGGAGGGTTGTACTTC. The full variable domain, in which reference TRBV7-2 and TRBJ2-5 provide the parts outside the CDR3, is GAGVSQSPSNKVTEKGKDVELRCDPISGHTALYWYRQSLGQGLEFLIYFQGNSAPDKSGLPSDRFSAERTGGSVSTLTIQRTQQEDSAVYLCASSPSGLAGGLYFGPGTRLLVL.

The V gene is TRBV5-5, the J gene TRBJ2-5; perhaps D is TRBD1 or TRBD2 (7 bases each). V dropped 4 bases and J dropped 3 bases, with 10 bases sitting between them. This CDR3 region has 13 residues. CDR1 SGHKS and CDR2 YYEKEE come from the germline V gene (reference sequence). The CDR3 nucleotides read TGTGCCAGCAGCCAGGGGGGGAAAGAGACCCAGTACTTC. As protein: CASSQGGKETQYF. Variable domain in full (rest from reference TRBV5-5 and TRBJ2-5): DAGVTQSPTHLIKTRGQQVTLRCSPISGHKSVSWYQQVLGQGPQFIFQYYEKEERGRGNFPDRFSARQFPNYSSELNVNALLLGDSALYLCASSQGGKETQYFGPGTRLLVL.

This clone showed up just once. This sequence joins TRBV2 and TRBJ1-5, with D possibly being TRBD1 (5 bases). V gave up 2 bases and J gave up 9 bases, with 17 bases separating them. Germline lookup yields CDR1 SNHLY and CDR2 FYNNEI. The CDR3 extends over 15 amino acids. The CDR3 coding sequence is TGTGCCAGCAGTGAAATCGCACAGGCGCAAGGGCCCCAGCATTTT. Its protein is CASSEIAQAQGPQHF. Using reference TRBV2 and TRBJ1-5 for the parts outside the CDR3, the full variable domain is EPEVTQTPSHQVTQMGQEVILRCVPISNHLYFYWYRQILGQKVEFLVSFYNNEISEKSEIFDDQFSVERPDGSNFTLKIRSTKLEDSAMYFCASSEIAQAQGPQHFGDGTRLSIL.

The chain combines TRBV19 with TRBJ2-2, with 10 nucleotides matching TRBD2. Per germline, CDR1 LNHDA and CDR2 SQIVND (reference sequence). J lost 5 bases, V lost 6 bases, and 3 bases had no gene match. This CDR3 spans 14 amino acids. In DNA form, the CDR3 reads TGTGCCAGTAGACTAGCGGGGTGGACCGGGGAGCTGTTTTTT. It translates to CASRLAGWTGELFF. The whole variable domain, filled in from reference TRBV19 and TRBJ2-2, reads DGGITQSPKYLFRKEGQNVTLSCEQNLNHDAMYWYRQDPGQGLRLIYYSQIVNDFQKGDIAEGYSVSREKKESFPLTVTSAQKNPTAFYLCASRLAGWTGELFFGEGSRLTVL.

This chain uses TRBV14 with TRBJ2-2; either TRBD1 or TRBD2 may fit D (5 bases each). The CDR3 has 15 residues. From germline, CDR1 is SGHDN and CDR2 FVKESK. Trimming pared 4 bases from V and 6 bases from J, leaving 15 bases between. The CDR3 sequence: CASSPWGRLPGELFF. The CDR3 region has the DNA TGTGCCAGCAGCCCGTGGGGACGGCTTCCCGGGGAGCTGTTTTTT.